This is a list of T cell receptor beta chains from one sample in a study of T cells in Graves' hyperthyroidism and ophthalmopathy. MiXCR, applied by TCRdb to the multiplex PCR reads, yields one record per CDR3 protein. The sample gives some 500,000 distinct CDR3 sequences, about an eighth of which show up once; about a sixth is in the top ten. The sequenced material came from blood. The receptors derive from a woman under 30 with Graves' hyperthyroidism. Both conserved end residues are part of each CDR3. The D gene is left open where the match is weak. Some rows mark clone size as missing; the rest say once, few, many or name a class of expanded clone.

j_call v_call d_call clone_size cdr3_aa cdr3_nt
TRBJ1-2 TRBV6-1 NA many CASVGGAPRYGYTF TGTGCCAGCGTCGGGGGGGCCCCTAGATATGGCTACACCTTC
TRBJ2-7 TRBV2 NA many CASRFGPEVSYEQYF TGTGCCAGCAGGTTCGGACCCGAAGTCTCCTACGAGCAGTACTTC
TRBJ2-1 TRBV6-4 NA many CASSDSGGEPYNEQFF TGTGCCAGCAGTGACTCGGGAGGAGAGCCCTACAATGAGCAGTTCTTC
TRBJ1-1 TRBV6-1 NA NA CASSPMGSTEAFF TGTGCCAGCAGCCCCATGGGGAGCACTGAAGCTTTCTTT
TRBJ1-3 TRBV3-1 NA few CASSQTLRGPGNTIYF TGTGCCAGCAGCCAGACTTTGAGGGGACCTGGAAACACCATATATTTT
TRBJ1-1 TRBV20-1 NA many CSASHGTRSLLAFF TGCAGTGCTTCCCACGGGACACGTAGTTTGCTGGCTTTCTTT
TRBJ1-2 TRBV6-1 NA many CASSEGFGANYGYTF TGTGCCAGCAGTGAGGGGTTCGGAGCTAACTATGGCTACACCTTC
TRBJ2-6 TRBV7-9 TRBD2 few CASSWTSEAGANVLTF TGTGCCAGCAGCTGGACTAGCGAGGCTGGGGCCAACGTCCTGACTTTC
TRBJ2-3 TRBV27 NA many CASSDQLLLTGAAQYF TGTGCCAGCAGTGACCAGCTCCTCTTGACAGGAGCGGCGCAGTATTTT
TRBJ1-5 TRBV19 TRBD1 many CASSMIETGGDQPQHF TGTGCCAGTAGTATGATTGAGACAGGGGGGGATCAGCCCCAGCATTTT
TRBJ2-7 TRBV5-1 NA many CASSLRSSYYEQYF TGCGCCAGCAGCTTGAGGTCTAGCTACTACGAGCAGTACTTC
TRBJ2-2 TRBV7-9 NA NA CASSNRVTGELFF TGTGCCAGCAGCAACAGGGTCACCGGGGAGCTGTTTTTT
TRBJ2-2 TRBV4-1 NA NA CASSQGQYERDTGELFF TGCGCCAGCAGCCAAGGCCAGTATGAGCGGGACACCGGGGAGCTGTTTTTT
TRBJ2-3 TRBV11-2 NA many CASSLDRVFAGMQSTDTQYF TGTGCCAGCAGCTTAGACCGGGTTTTCGCGGGTATGCAAAGCACAGATACGCAGTATTTT
TRBJ2-1 TRBV9 TRBD2 NA CASSVGPRGSGRYNEQFF TGTGCCAGCAGCGTAGGACCAAGGGGAAGCGGGAGGTATAATGAGCAGTTCTTC
TRBJ1-2 TRBV15 NA many CATSRERGSPRYGYTF TGTGCCACCAGCAGAGAAAGGGGATCTCCGAGGTATGGCTACACCTTC
TRBJ1-1 TRBV12-5 TRBD1 many CASGRPQGGDTEAFF TGTGCTAGTGGTCGCCCCCAGGGGGGGGACACTGAAGCTTTCTTT
TRBJ2-1 TRBV11-3 TRBD2 many CASSPGRGGPYNEQFF TGTGCCAGCAGCCCGGGTCGGGGGGGACCGTACAATGAGCAGTTCTTC
TRBJ2-5 TRBV20-1 TRBD2 many CSARLSGRTEETQYF TGCAGTGCTAGACTAAGCGGGAGAACGGAGGAGACCCAGTACTTC
TRBJ1-5 TRBV12-3/TRBV12-4 NA many CASSLGPFQPQHF TGTGCCAGCAGTCTCGGACCCTTTCAGCCCCAGCATTTT
TRBJ2-5 TRBV13 NA many CASSRREGRIQETQYF TGTGCCAGCAGCCGGAGAGAGGGACGTATCCAAGAGACCCAGTACTTC
TRBJ2-1 TRBV5-5 TRBD1 many CASSLGKRDSSYNEQFF TGTGCCAGCAGCTTGGGGAAGAGGGACAGCTCCTACAATGAGCAGTTCTTC
TRBJ2-1 TRBV18 NA few CASSSASYNEQFF TGTGCCAGCTCGTCAGCGAGCTACAATGAGCAGTTCTTC
TRBJ2-7 TRBV6-1 NA NA CASRPRDLPTYEQYF TGTGCCAGCAGGCCCCGGGACTTGCCGACCTACGAGCAGTACTTC
TRBJ1-2 TRBV14 NA many CASSQDPGHGYGYTF TGTGCCAGCAGCCAAGACCCAGGACACGGCTATGGCTACACCTTC
TRBJ2-5 TRBV3-1 NA NA CASSARGGEETQYF TGTGCCAGCAGCGCTCGAGGGGGAGAAGAGACCCAGTACTTC
TRBJ1-4 TRBV13 NA NA CASSLRTRGVREKLFF TGTGCCAGCAGCTTAAGGACCCGCGGGGTTCGTGAAAAACTGTTTTTT
TRBJ1-1 TRBV2 TRBD1 many CASSERDRGTEAFF TGTGCCAGCAGTGAAAGGGACAGGGGTACTGAAGCTTTCTTT
TRBJ2-5 TRBV20-1 NA many CSARRGGETQYF TGCAGTGCTAGACGAGGGGGAGAGACCCAGTACTTC
TRBJ2-3 TRBV6-5 NA NA CASSYLTGTDTQYF TGTGCCAGCAGTTACCTGACAGGCACAGATACGCAGTATTTT
TRBJ1-5 TRBV19 NA few CASTGNNQPQHF TGTGCCAGTACCGGGAACAATCAGCCCCAGCATTTT
TRBJ2-2 TRBV5-1 NA many CASTHSGWGDTGELFF TGCGCCAGCACCCATTCGGGGTGGGGCGACACCGGGGAGCTGTTTTTT
TRBJ1-1 TRBV6-5 NA many CASSYGLVNTEAFF TGTGCCAGCAGTTACGGCCTTGTGAACACTGAAGCTTTCTTT
TRBJ2-1 TRBV20-1 TRBD2 many CSARALGLGSYNEQFF TGCAGTGCTAGAGCTTTGGGACTAGGGTCTTACAATGAGCAGTTCTTC
TRBJ1-2 TRBV20-1 NA many CSASDRHYGYTF TGCAGTGCCTCGGACAGACACTATGGCTACACCTTC
TRBJ2-5 TRBV12-3/TRBV12-4 NA many CASSLSGRETQYF TGTGCCAGCAGTTTGAGCGGGCGGGAGACCCAGTACTTC
TRBJ2-1 TRBV6-1 NA NA CASNRAPNEQFF TGTGCCAGCAATAGGGCCCCCAATGAGCAGTTCTTC
TRBJ2-1 TRBV7-8 NA many CASSPRWENNEQFF TGTGCCAGCAGCCCCCGGTGGGAGAACAATGAGCAGTTCTTC
TRBJ2-5 TRBV4-1 NA many CASSPNRNAQETQYF TGCGCCAGCAGCCCCAACAGAAACGCACAAGAGACCCAGTACTTC
TRBJ2-1 TRBV29-1 TRBD2 many CSVGLAGNNEQFF TGCAGCGTGGGACTAGCGGGTAACAATGAGCAGTTCTTC
TRBJ1-5 TRBV20-1 NA NA CSARESGRQPQHF TGCAGTGCTAGAGAGTCGGGCCGCCAGCCCCAGCATTTT
TRBJ1-1 TRBV12-5 TRBD1 many CASGLGTGLLHTEAFF TGTGCTAGTGGTTTGGGGACAGGGTTGCTACACACTGAAGCTTTCTTT
TRBJ2-1 TRBV5-1 NA NA CASSLGGLSYNEQFF TGCGCCAGCAGCTTGGGGGGACTCTCGTACAATGAGCAGTTCTTC
TRBJ2-1 TRBV6-1 NA few CASTTPFGNEQFF TGTGCCAGCACCACCCCCTTCGGGAATGAGCAGTTCTTC
TRBJ2-5 TRBV12-3/TRBV12-4 NA many CASSFSKPPQYF TGTGCCAGCAGTTTCTCCAAACCGCCCCAGTACTTC
TRBJ1-2 TRBV12-3/TRBV12-4 NA many CASMAGPGYTF TGTGCCAGCATGGCAGGGCCCGGCTACACCTTC
TRBJ2-5 TRBV29-1 TRBD2 NA CSVTPSLAGGPETQYF TGCAGCGTGACCCCAAGTTTGGCGGGAGGCCCCGAGACCCAGTACTTC
TRBJ2-1 TRBV6-1 NA NA CASSPFMGGQFF TGTGCCAGCAGCCCCTTTATGGGAGGGCAGTTCTTC
TRBJ2-5 TRBV9 TRBD1 many CASSQTGNQETQYF TGTGCCAGCAGTCAGACAGGGAATCAAGAGACCCAGTACTTC
TRBJ1-1 TRBV12-3/TRBV12-4 NA many CASSFGWDTEAFF TGTGCCAGCAGTTTTGGGTGGGACACTGAAGCTTTCTTT